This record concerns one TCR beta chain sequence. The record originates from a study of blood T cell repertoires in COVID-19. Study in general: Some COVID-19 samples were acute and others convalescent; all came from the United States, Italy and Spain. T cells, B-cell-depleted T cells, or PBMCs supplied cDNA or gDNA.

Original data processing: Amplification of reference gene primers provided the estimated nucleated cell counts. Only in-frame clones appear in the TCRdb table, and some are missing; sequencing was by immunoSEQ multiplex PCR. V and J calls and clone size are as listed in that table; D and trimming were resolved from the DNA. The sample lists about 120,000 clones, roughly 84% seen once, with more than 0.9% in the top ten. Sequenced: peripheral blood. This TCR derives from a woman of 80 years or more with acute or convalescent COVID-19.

In DNA, the CDR3 is TGTGCCAGCAGTGAGGGACAGGGGGGCCTAAGCGAGCAGTACTTC. The encoded protein is CASSEGQGGLSEQYF. This sequence joins TRBV6-1 and TRBJ2-7; TRBD1 aligns across 11 bases. The CDR3 contains 15 residues. Germline-derived CDR1 and CDR2 are MNHNS and SASEGT. Trimming cost V 3 bases and J 6 bases; bases outside gene matches: 7.